The T cell receptor (beta chain) under discussion was sequenced for a study of cytomegalovirus exposure and HLA in healthy donors. Points from the study as a whole: Immune exposure was documented only through CMV serostatus. Specificity of a few CMV-associated chains for CMV antigens was verified in vitro.

This clone was seen only a few times. Its matching antigen is unknown. This CDR3 comprises 15 residues. The ends lost 3 bases at V and 5 bases at J; junction bases unmatched: 10. Germline V gives CDR1 GTSNPN, CDR2 SVGIG (reference sequence). Primers included in the PCR were 60 Vbeta and 13 Jbeta primers. Libraries were prepared by immunoSEQ multiplex PCR; TCRdb keeps only in-frame clonotypes and omits some of them. Of 97,000 or so clones in the sample, approximately 9% were seen once. The specimen sequenced was PBMCs. This sequence was found in a man aged 50 or older in good health and CMV-seropositive. V gene TRBV30 combines with J gene TRBJ2-3; 8 bases fit TRBD1. Here the CDR3 reads CAWSVGQVLVDTQYF. The CDR3 DNA reads as TGTGCCTGGAGCGTGGGACAGGTCTTGGTAGATACGCAGTATTTT.